This section outlines one TCR beta chain sequence together with its context. Its antigen is as yet unknown. Clones were read by immunoSEQ multiplex PCR, and TCRdb kept only the in-frame ones, dropping some. Here the sample spans 79,000 or so clones, roughly 80% being singletons. The sample belongs to a study of T cell responses to AZD1222 COVID-19 vaccine. Study-level findings and limits: Increases in Spike-specific TCR breadth and depth were seen after two AZD1222 doses. AZD1222 recipients seropositive at baseline numbered only six or seven. In the spike-specific TCR repertoire, nearly half reportedly target unmutated variant regions. White British people made up most donors, females outnumbered males, and clonal diversity was possibly underestimated.

The germline gives CDR1 MNHEY, CDR2 SVGAGI. Germline trimming cut 6 bases from V and 5 bases from J; bases unmatched to any gene: 6. The CDR3 sequence is 14 residues long. The V and J genes are TRBV6-5 and TRBJ1-4; 7 bases map to TRBD1. The receptor comes from an adult who received the MenACWY meningococcal vaccine as a control. Source: peripheral blood, taken 28 days after the second dose of the MenACWY control vaccine. CDR3 region: CASRPGQPNEKLFF. The CDR3 DNA follows: TGTGCCAGCAGACCGGGACAGCCCAATGAAAAACTGTTTTTT.